The clone carrying this T cell receptor beta chain appeared a few times. What it recognizes is unknown. The CDR3 is 13 residues long. Germline-derived CDR1 and CDR2 are SEHNR and FQNEAQ (reference sequence). With 10 bases removed from V and 3 bases from J, the gap between germline ends came to 15 bases. This record comes from a study of type 1 regulatory T cells. Whole-study context: This in vitro CD4 product, T-allo10, is enriched for Tr1 cells and alloantigen-specific.

TCRdb processed the reads anew with MiXCR; each CDR3 protein has one entry. The sample carries 60,000 to 80,000 distinct CDR3 sequences, 63% recorded once. T-allo10 cells from the graft donor were described as anergic, host-alloantigen-specific, and alloantigen-specific suppressors. This chain connects TRBV7-9 to TRBJ2-5; D not resolved. The receptor's source is a human donor in good health. Material: cultured T cells, either the whole culture or a sorted T cell fraction (not recorded which). The subset was: Tr1-enriched cell product generated in vitro against host alloantigens. DNA of the CDR3: TGTGCCACACAAGCACCAGCCAAAGAGACCCAGTACTTC. As protein: CATQAPAKETQYF.